These T cell receptor beta chains were read from a single sample in a study of T-cell memory formation after mild COVID-19. TCRdb independently ran MiXCR on the 5' RACE reads; one entry per CDR3 protein. The profile shows roughly 300,000 distinct CDR3 sequences, 15% to 20% of them singletons. The sample was PBMCs or a T cell subset sorted from them (not recorded which). The receptors were sampled from a young man who had mild COVID-19 (a few samples of this study predate the infection). Cell type and time point are not known. Both conserved end residues are trimmed from each CDR3.

TRBV7-2,ASSLGVYANTGELF
TRBV5-1,ASRSVALSSYNEQF
TRBV7-9,ASSLGVTPWAEAF
TRBV6-5,ASGKAGATYEQY
TRBV25-1,ASTDTGRAYEQY
TRBV6-5,ASSPAGTPLQY
TRBV7-9,ASSRPTGEDSPLH
TRBV5-1,ASNRRVPEKLF
TRBV15,ATSRDRGRTETQY
TRBV12-3/TRBV12-4,ASSDTAGNQPQH
TRBV7-2,ASTPRRDNYNYGYT
TRBV27,ASGPTDSISEAF
TRBV4-1,ASSRTGQGLFT
TRBV13,ASSSWLAGFTDTQY
TRBV9,ASTSARSGSPLH
TRBV11-2,ASSQRDRGQETQY
TRBV7-9,ASSAGQGRTEAF
TRBV30,AWSADSNQPQH
TRBV7-3,ASSLGGVREQF
TRBV5-1,ASSLPLAGGPGGTQY
TRBV7-9,ASSLAREAGTGELF
TRBV14,ASSLLDTYTGELF
TRBV20-1,SALGTGGRAEAF
TRBV7-2,ASSLVVAGGYEQY
TRBV6-5,ASSYSNPRTSVYEQY
TRBV6-1,ASRPWGQGTGELF
TRBV30,AWSPRDGQETQY
TRBV11-2,ASSLNTANTGELF
TRBV6-2/TRBV6-3,ASEYDGFFYEQY
TRBV6-5,ASSYGTGNTEAF
TRBV20-1,SASNGYT
TRBV12-3/TRBV12-4,ASSTGTGERNTEAF
TRBV3-1,ASSLAGDIQY
TRBV2,ASLRQGLGSPLH
TRBV5-1,ASSPGTGDSDTQY
TRBV12-3/TRBV12-4,ASILSGRLSKTQY
TRBV7-6,ASSLFGANTGELF
TRBV5-1,ASSQDRSTDTQY
TRBV14,ASSRWTSGVTDTQY
TRBV4-3,ASSQGGWETQY
TRBV12-3/TRBV12-4,ASRVGIVGTDTQY
TRBV3-1,ASSHLDRGGDTQY
TRBV5-1,ASSSWDRTALTDTQY
TRBV14,ASSHRAGVGSPLH
TRBV5-8,ARAPGQDHSTDTQY
TRBV6-2/TRBV6-3,ASSYGGIQVTYEQY
TRBV11-2,ASSSGWPEAF
TRBV12-3/TRBV12-4,ASSPQGAGRNQPQH
TRBV11-2,ASSQSWGVGTEAF
TRBV12-3/TRBV12-4,ASKIFAGDEQY
TRBV7-2,ASSARQGQNTEAF